This T cell receptor (beta chain) came from a study of human T cells and chemical hapten exposure. Across the whole study: Investigators sensitized roughly 2 cm by roughly 2 cm of upper inner arm skin with 2% DPC. Patients had diphenylcyclopropenone applied to the scalp weekly throughout the approximately 24-week study.

Indicated time point: patch test 2, 6 weeks after DPC sensitization. Treatment indicated: therapeutic diphenylcyclopropenone sensitization with weekly scalp DPC. The authors extracted total RNA from unfractionated whole blood. TCRdb fed the RACE reads into MiXCR, producing one record per CDR3 protein. Of fewer than 85,000 distinct CDR3 sequences detected, more than 9% appear once; the ten largest clones hold around 1.5%. Notes on the study in general: Donors had alopecia, so their immune response may differ from healthy people's.

Germline-derived CDR1 and CDR2 are SEHNR and FQNEAQ (reference sequence). The length of the CDR3 is 16 residues. Trimming stripped 4 bases from V and 5 bases from J, with 17 bases between. This clonotype showed up just a few times. The antigen is undetermined. The specimen was whole blood, collected in connection with sensitization to the hapten diphenylcyclopropenone (DPC). This chain links TRBV7-9 with TRBJ2-2; a possible D gene is TRBD1 (6 bases). The origin of this receptor is a man younger than 35 with alopecia areata. Some clones in this sample may be carry-over from other donors' samples. CDR3: CASSSDPGQRTGELFF. CDR3 nucleotide sequence: TGTGCCAGCAGCTCCGATCCGGGACAACGAACCGGGGAGCTGTTTTTT.